Sequencing of this T cell receptor beta chain was carried out in a study of blood T cell repertoires in COVID-19. Data came from immunoSEQ multiplex PCR; TCRdb stores just in-frame clones and leaves some out. This repertoire shows about 270,000 clones, approximately 77% found once; its top ten account for roughly 3%. In its sample, this clone was seen a few times. The V gene lost 4 bases and the J gene lost 0 bases, with 7 bases spanning the gap. From germline, CDR1 is SQVTM and CDR2 ANQGSEA. This CDR3 contains 13 residues. Sequencing used peripheral blood. The V gene is TRBV29-1, the J gene TRBJ1-3, with no clear D. The sequence was obtained from a woman between 18 and 30 years old with acute or convalescent COVID-19. The CDR3 reads CSVVVSSGNTIYF. CDR3 bases: TGCAGCGTTGTAGTGAGCTCTGGAAACACCATATATTTT.